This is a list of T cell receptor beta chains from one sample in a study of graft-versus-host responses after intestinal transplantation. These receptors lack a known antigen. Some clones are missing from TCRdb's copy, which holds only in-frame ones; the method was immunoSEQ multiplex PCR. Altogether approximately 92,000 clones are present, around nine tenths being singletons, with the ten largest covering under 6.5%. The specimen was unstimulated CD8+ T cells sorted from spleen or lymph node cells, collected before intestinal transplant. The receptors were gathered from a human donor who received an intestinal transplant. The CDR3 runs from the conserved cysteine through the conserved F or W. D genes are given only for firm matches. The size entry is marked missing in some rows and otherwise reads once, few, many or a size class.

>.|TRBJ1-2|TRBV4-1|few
TGCGCCAGCAGCCAAGATTATGGATCCAACTATGGCTACACCTTC
CASSQDYGSNYGYTF
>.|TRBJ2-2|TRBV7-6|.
TGTGCCAGCAAACTGAACACCGGGGAGCTGTTTTTT
CASKLNTGELFF
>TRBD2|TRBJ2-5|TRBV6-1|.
TGTGCCAGCAGTGACCAGGGACTAGCGGGAGGAGAGACCCAGTACTTC
CASSDQGLAGGETQYF
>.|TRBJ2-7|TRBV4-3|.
TGCGCCAGCAGCCAAATCCCAGATAGGGACGAGCAGTACTTC
CASSQIPDRDEQYF
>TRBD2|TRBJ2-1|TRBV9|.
TGTGCCAGCAGCGAAACGGGAGGGAGTAGCAATGAGCAGTTCTTC
CASSETGGSSNEQFF
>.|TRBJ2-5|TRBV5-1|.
TGCGCCAGCAGCTCCTTTACTAGGAAGGAGACCCAGTACTTC
CASSSFTRKETQYF
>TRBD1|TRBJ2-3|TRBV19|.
TGTGCCAGTAGTACCCTCGAGGGGGCTGATACGCAGTATTTT
CASSTLEGADTQYF
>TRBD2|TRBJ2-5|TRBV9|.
TGTGCCAGCAGCCCCTCCGGTCAGCGGGAGGCGTACCAAGAGACCCAGTACTTC
CASSPSGQREAYQETQYF
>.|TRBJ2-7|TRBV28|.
TGTGCCAGCAGTTTAGGGGGGAGAACCTACGAGCAGTACTTC
CASSLGGRTYEQYF
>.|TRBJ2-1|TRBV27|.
TGTGCCAGCAGTTCCCGAGACAGAGGGGACAATGAGCAGTTCTTC
CASSSRDRGDNEQFF
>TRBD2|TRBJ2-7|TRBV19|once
TGTGCCAGTAGTATGCGGCCGGGACTAGTCCCCTTC
CASSMRPGLVPF
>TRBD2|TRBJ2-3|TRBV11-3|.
TGTGCCAGCAGCTTAGGGCCGGGACTAGGTCCCCGTGGTACGCAGTATTTT
CASSLGPGLGPRGTQYF
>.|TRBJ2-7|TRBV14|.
TGTGCCAGCAGCCCTAGAGGGCAGGGGAGCTCCTACGAGCAGTACTTC
CASSPRGQGSSYEQYF
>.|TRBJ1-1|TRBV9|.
TGTGCCAGCAGCGTAGGGTCTCGGCAGTGGAACACTGAAGCTTTCTTT
CASSVGSRQWNTEAFF
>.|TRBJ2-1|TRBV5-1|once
TGCGCCAGCAGCTTGGGGACTACCCACAAGGGTTTCTACAATGAGCAGTTCTTC
CASSLGTTHKGFYNEQFF
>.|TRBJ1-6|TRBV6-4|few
TGTGCCAGCAGTGACTCGACAAATTCACCCCTCCACTTT
CASSDSTNSPLHF
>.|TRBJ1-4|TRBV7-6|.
TGTGCCAGCAGCCCGGTGGGCGACCAAAAACTGTTTTTT
CASSPVGDQKLFF
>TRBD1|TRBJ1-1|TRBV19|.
TGTGCCAGTAGTCGGACAGGGGAGGGGAGCACTGAAGCTTTCTTT
CASSRTGEGSTEAFF
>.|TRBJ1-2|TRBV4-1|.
TGCGCCAGCAGCCAAGATGGAAGATGGTATGGCTACACCTTC
CASSQDGRWYGYTF
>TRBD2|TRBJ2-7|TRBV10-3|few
TGTGCCATCAATGCGGGACTAGGCTACGAGCAGTACTTC
CAINAGLGYEQYF
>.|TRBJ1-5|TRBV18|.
TGTGCCAGCTCACCCCTAGACGGGGGCAGCAATCAGCCCCAGCATTTT
CASSPLDGGSNQPQHF
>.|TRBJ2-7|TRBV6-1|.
TGTGCCAGCAGTTACGTAAACGAGCAGTACTTC
CASSYVNEQYF
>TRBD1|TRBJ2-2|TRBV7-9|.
TGTGCCAGCAGCGGGACAGGGGGCTACACCGGGGAGCTGTTTTTT
CASSGTGGYTGELFF
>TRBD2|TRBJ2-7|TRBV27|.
TGTGCCAGCAGTGAATATAGCGGGAGACTCTACGAGCAGTACTTC
CASSEYSGRLYEQYF
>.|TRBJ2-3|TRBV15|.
TGTGCCACCAGCCACCGGACAGGCACAGATACGCAGTATTTT
CATSHRTGTDTQYF
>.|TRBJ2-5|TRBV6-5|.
TGTGCCAGCATACCTCCCGCTTTAACCCAAGAGACCCAGTACTTC
CASIPPALTQETQYF
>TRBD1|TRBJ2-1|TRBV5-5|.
TGTGCCAGCAGCTTGACCACAGGGGAACGCAATGAGCAGTTCTTC
CASSLTTGERNEQFF
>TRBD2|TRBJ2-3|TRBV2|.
TGTGCCAGCAGTTTAAGCGGGGATAGCACAGATACGCAGTATTTT
CASSLSGDSTDTQYF
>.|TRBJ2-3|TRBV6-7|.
TGTGCCAGCAGTTACCCCGCTGAATGCGGGTATCAAGATACGCAGTATTTT
CASSYPAECGYQDTQYF
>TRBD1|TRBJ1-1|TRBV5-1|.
TGCGCCAGCAGCATACAGGGGAGGAACACTGAAGCTTTCTTT
CASSIQGRNTEAFF
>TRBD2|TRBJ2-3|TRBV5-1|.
TGCGCCAGCAGCTTGAGTACTAGCGGGGGGACTAGCACAGATACGCAGTATTTT
CASSLSTSGGTSTDTQYF
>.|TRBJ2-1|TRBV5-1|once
TGCGCCAGCAGCTTGGATCTGGGGTTCTACAATGAGCAGTTCTTC
CASSLDLGFYNEQFF
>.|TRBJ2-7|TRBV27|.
TGTGCCAGCAGCCCATGGGCAGGGTACTACGAGCAGTACTTC
CASSPWAGYYEQYF
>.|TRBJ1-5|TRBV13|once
TGTGCCAGCAGCCAAAGCAGCAATAGCAATCAGCCCCAGCATTTT
CASSQSSNSNQPQHF
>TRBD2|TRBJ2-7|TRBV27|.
TGTGCCAGCAGTTTATCGGGACTAGCGGGAGATATGGAACTCCACGAGCAGTACTTC
CASSLSGLAGDMELHEQYF
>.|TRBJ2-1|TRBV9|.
TGTGCCAGCAGCGTAGGAGGGGAACTAGTTTACAATGAGCAGTTCTTC
CASSVGGELVYNEQFF
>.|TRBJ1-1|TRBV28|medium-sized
TGTGCCAGCAGCTTCACCGGGACCTCATCTGAAGCTTTCTTT
CASSFTGTSSEAFF
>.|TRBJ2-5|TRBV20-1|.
TGCAGTGCTAGGGCCTTTGGGACCCAGTACTTC
CSARAFGTQYF
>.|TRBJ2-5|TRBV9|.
TGTGCCAGCAGCGTAGAGAGAAGGCAGTTACAAGAGACCCAGTACTTC
CASSVERRQLQETQYF
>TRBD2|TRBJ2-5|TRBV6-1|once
TGTGCCAGCAGTGGGCCCTCCGGGGGGGCTGGGGAGACCCAGTACTTC
CASSGPSGGAGETQYF
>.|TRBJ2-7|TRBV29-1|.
TGCAGCGTTGAGGTGTCGGGGCTCGACGAGCAGTACTTC
CSVEVSGLDEQYF
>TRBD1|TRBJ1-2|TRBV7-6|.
TGTGCCAGCAGCCTCCTCCCAGGGGGCGAGGGCTACACCTTC
CASSLLPGGEGYTF
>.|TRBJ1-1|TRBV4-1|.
TGCGCCAGCAGCCAGGGCGGGGAAGGAACTGAAGCTTTCTTT
CASSQGGEGTEAFF
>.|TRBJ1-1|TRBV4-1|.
TGCGCCAGCAGCCAAGTCGGGCTGAACACTGAAGCTTTCTTT
CASSQVGLNTEAFF
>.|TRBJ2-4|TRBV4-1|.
TGCGCCAGCAGCCAGCCCCAGGAAAAAAACATTCAGTACTTC
CASSQPQEKNIQYF
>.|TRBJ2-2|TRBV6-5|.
TGTGCCAGCAGCCCAGGGGTTGACACCGGGGAGCTGTTTTTT
CASSPGVDTGELFF
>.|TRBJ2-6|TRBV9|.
TGTGCCAGCAGCGTTGGCCGCTCTGGGGCCAACGTCCTGACTTTC
CASSVGRSGANVLTF